This T cell receptor (beta chain) stems from a study of TIL therapy for anti-PD-1-resistant metastatic lung cancer. About the study: Patients then received nivolumab; progressors got lymphodepletion, TIL and IL-2. By whole-exome sequencing, median non-synonymous tumor mutation burden was around 1.5 mutations per megabase.

Study-level points and caveats: Patients were highly selected, enriched for treatment-naive, never-smoker and oncogene-addicted cases.

The immunoSEQ assay was v3. Method: immunoSEQ multiplex PCR; TCRdb's copy keeps in-frame clones and lacks some. The top ten clones hold 4% to 6% of a sample with about 50,000 clones, 86% of them seen once. Time point noted: pre-treatment sample, taken before nivolumab and TIL therapy. CDR1 is MNHEY, CDR2 SVGEGT, per germline. J lost 3 bases, V lost 4 bases, and 12 bases had no gene match. The CDR3 totals 19 residues. Comment on this clone: Its antigen remains unknown.

The J gene is TRBJ2-6, the V gene TRBV6-2 or TRBV6-3; 10 bases line up with TRBD1. The sequenced sample was blood, obtained at baseline. The source is a person between 30 and 80 years old with non-small cell lung cancer. CDR3 DNA: TGTGCCAGCAGTTTCGACAGGGGGCTCCCCGGCGGTGGGGCCAACGTCCTGACTTTC. Translating it yields CASSFDRGLPGGGANVLTF.